The 5 T cell receptor beta chains below were found in one sample sequenced in a study of T cell repertoires in cytomegalovirus infection. TCRdb independently ran MiXCR on the reads; one entry per CDR3 protein. The sample consists of 740,000 or so distinct CDR3 sequences, approximately 34% of them appearing once. The sample was PBMCs. These receptor sequences come from a human donor in good health (CMV status not recorded). Some clones in this sample may be carry-over from other donors' samples.

The chain recombines TRBV5-1 with TRBJ1-1; 8 bases map to TRBD1. CDR1 and CDR2 (germline): SGHRS, YFSETQ. V dropped 0 bases and J dropped 12; count of bases not matched to a gene: 7. The CDR3 runs 13 residues. CDR3 region: CASSLESGQGTFF. Written as DNA, the CDR3 is TGCGCCAGCAGCTTGGAATCAGGACAGGGAACTTTCTTT.

The CDR3 bases are TGTGCCAGCAGCGTCCCGGAGCGGGGGACCTACGAGCAGTACTTC. It translates to CASSVPERGTYEQYF. The chain uses TRBV7-4 and TRBJ2-7, with 8 bases lining up with TRBD2. The CDR3 totals 15 residues. Per germline, CDR1 SGHVT and CDR2 SQSDAQ. Trimming removed 5 bases from V and 2 bases from J; junction bases left unmatched: 8.

The chain links TRBV23-1 to TRBJ2-7; 8 bases are shared with TRBD2. TRBV23-1 is reported as an ORF; its role is uncertain. V shed 2 bases and J 3 bases; nucleotides not matched to a gene: 12. The CDR3 spans 17 residues. Here the CDR3 reads CASSQTPGGPVYYEQYF. Written as DNA, the CDR3 is TGCGCCAGCAGTCAAACGCCGGGAGGGCCGGTATACTACGAGCAGTACTTC.

The chain combines TRBV5-4 with TRBJ1-1; 7 positions match TRBD1. Germline V gene sequence: CDR1 SGHNT, CDR2 YYREEE (reference sequence). CDR3 length: 14 amino acids. The V and J ends lost 4 bases and 10 bases, in that order; junction bases with no gene match: 13. In nucleotides, the CDR3 is TGTGCCAGCAGCCCGGGACAGTGGGAAAAGCTAGCTTTCTTT. It yields the protein CASSPGQWEKLAFF.

This sequence joins TRBV7-9 and TRBJ2-1; 12 nucleotides agree with TRBD2. J lost 1 base, V lost 5 bases, and 15 bases had no gene match. Germline CDR1 reads SEHNR; CDR2 reads FQNEAQ (reference sequence). There are 20 residues in the CDR3. CDR3 nucleotides: TGTGCCAGCAGCCCCAGGGTGAGACTAGCGGGAGCCCATTCCTACAATGAGCAGTTCTTC. This translates into CASSPRVRLAGAHSYNEQFF.